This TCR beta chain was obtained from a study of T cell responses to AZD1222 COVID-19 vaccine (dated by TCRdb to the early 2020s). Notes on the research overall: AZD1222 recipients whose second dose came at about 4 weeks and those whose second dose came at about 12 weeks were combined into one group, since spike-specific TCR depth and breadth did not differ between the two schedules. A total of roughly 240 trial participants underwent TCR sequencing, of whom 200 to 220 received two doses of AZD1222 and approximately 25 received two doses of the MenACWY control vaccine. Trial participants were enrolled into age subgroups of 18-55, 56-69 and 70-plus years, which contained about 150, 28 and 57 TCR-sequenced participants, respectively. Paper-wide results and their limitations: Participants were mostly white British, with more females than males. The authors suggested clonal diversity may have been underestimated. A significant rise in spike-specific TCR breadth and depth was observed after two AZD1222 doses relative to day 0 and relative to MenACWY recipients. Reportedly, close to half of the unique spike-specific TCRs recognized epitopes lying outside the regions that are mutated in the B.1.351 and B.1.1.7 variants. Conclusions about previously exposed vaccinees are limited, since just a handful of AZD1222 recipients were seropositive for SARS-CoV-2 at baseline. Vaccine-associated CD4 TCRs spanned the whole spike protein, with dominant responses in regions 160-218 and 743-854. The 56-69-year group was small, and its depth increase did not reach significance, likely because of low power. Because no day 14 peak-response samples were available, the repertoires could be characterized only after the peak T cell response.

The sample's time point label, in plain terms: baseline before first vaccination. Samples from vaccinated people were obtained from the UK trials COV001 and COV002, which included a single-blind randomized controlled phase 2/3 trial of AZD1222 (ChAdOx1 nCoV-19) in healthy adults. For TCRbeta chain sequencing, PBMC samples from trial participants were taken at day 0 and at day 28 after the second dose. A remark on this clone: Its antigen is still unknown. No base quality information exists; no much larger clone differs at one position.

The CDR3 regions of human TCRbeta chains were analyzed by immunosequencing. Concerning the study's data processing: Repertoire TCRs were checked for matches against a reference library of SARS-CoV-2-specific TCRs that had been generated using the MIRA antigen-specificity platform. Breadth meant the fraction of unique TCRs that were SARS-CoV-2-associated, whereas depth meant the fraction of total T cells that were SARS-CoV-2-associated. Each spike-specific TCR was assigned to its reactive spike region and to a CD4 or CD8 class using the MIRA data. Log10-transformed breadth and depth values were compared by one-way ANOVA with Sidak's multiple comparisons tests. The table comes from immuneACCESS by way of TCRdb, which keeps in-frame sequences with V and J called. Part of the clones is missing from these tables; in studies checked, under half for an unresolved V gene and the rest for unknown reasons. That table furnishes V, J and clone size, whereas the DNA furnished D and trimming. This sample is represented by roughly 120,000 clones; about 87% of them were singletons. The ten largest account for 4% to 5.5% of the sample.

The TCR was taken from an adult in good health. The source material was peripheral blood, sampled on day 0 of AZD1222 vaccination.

In nucleotides, the sequence is TGTGCCAGCAGCTTTCGGAGCGCAGATACGCAGTATTTT. Translated, this gives CASSFRSADTQYF. The sequence joins TRBV5-8 to TRBJ2-3; no confident D gene assignment can be made. Reading the germline V gene gives CDR1 SGHTS and CDR2 YDEGEE. Trimming at the junction amounts to 2 bases on V and 4 bases on J, and the germline ends lie 8 bases apart. The CDR3 spans 13 residues, from the cysteine through the phenylalanine. Left in the record is the CDR3 DNA by itself, 39 bases read in frame from the first base. This CDR3, with the reference TRBV5-8 and TRBJ2-3 proteins standing in past its ends, gives the full variable domain EAGVTQSPTHLIKTRGQQATLRCSPISGHTSVYWYQQALGLGLQFLLWYDEGEERNRGNFPPRFSGRQFPNYSSELNVNALELEDSALYLCASSFRSADTQYFGPGTRLTVL.